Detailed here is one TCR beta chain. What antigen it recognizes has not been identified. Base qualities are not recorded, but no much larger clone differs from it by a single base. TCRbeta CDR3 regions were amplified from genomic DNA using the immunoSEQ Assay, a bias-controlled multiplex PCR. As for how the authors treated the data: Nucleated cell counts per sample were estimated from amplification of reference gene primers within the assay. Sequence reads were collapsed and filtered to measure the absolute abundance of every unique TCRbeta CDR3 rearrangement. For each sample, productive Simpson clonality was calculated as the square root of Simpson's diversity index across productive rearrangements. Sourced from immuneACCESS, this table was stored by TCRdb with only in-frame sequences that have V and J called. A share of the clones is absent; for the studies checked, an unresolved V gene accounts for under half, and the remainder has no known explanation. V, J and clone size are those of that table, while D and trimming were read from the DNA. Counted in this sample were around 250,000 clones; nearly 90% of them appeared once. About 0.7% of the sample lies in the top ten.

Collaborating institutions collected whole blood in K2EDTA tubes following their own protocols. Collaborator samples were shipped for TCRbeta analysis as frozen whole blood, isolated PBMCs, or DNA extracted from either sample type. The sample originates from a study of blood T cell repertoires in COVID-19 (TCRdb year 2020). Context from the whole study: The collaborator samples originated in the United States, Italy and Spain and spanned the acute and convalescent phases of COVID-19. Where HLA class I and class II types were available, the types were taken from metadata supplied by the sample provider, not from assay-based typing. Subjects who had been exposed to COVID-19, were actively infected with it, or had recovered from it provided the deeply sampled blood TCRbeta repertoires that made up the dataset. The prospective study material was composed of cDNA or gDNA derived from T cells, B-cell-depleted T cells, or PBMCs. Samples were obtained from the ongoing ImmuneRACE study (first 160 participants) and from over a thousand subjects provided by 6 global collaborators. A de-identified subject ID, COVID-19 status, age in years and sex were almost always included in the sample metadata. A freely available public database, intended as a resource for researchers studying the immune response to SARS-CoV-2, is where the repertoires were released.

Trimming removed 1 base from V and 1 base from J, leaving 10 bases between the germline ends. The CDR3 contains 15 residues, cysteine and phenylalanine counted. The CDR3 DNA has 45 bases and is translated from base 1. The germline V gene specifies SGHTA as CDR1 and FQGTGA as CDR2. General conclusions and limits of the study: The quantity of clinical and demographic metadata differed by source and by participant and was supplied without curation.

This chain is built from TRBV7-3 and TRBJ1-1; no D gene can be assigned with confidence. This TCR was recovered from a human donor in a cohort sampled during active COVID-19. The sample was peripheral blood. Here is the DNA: TGTGCCAGCAGCTTAAGGGAGATTAGGAACACTGAAGCTTTCTTT. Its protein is CASSLREIRNTEAFF.